The 10 T cell receptor beta chains below all came from one sample that was sequenced in a study of vaccination and CD4 T cells after COVID-19. Their target antigens are unknown. Cultured CD4+ T cells had their DNA profiled by the Oncomine TCR Beta short-read assay. TCRdb reprocessed the PCR reads with MiXCR, giving one entry per CDR3 protein. Altogether approximately 20,000 distinct CDR3 sequences are present, around 30% being singletons, with the ten largest covering under 10%. Time point of the sample: late sampling 161 to 241 days after vaccination in three convalescent patients. Described treatment: roughly 11-day PBMC culture with coronavirus spike peptide pools or control peptides (ViraFEST assay). The sequenced sample was CD4+ T cells from blood, cultured in vitro, obtained about 7 months after SARS-CoV-2 vaccination. The receptors originated from a human donor who had recovered from COVID-19.

A single count supports this clonotype. The chain employs TRBV2 and TRBJ1-5; maybe TRBD1 (5 bases). The CDR3 is 15 amino acids. Germline lookup yields CDR1 SNHLY and CDR2 FYNNEI. V lost 1 base to trimming and J lost 6 bases, with 13 bases between them. CDR3 bases: TGTGCCAGCAGTGAAGTTACAGGTTGGGTTCAGCCCCAGCATTTT. It codes for CASSEVTGWVQPQHF.

This clonotype is medium-sized by share. The J gene is TRBJ2-3, the V gene TRBV20-1; weak D call: TRBD1 (6 bases). Trimming pared 1 base from V and 6 bases from J, leaving 8 bases between. The CDR3 runs to 12 residues. Germline-derived CDR1 and CDR2 are DFQATT and SNEGSKA (reference sequence). CDR3 sequence: CSARAGADTQYF. CDR3 DNA sequence: TGCAGTGCTAGAGCAGGGGCGGATACGCAGTATTTT.

This clonotype was detected a few times. V usage is TRBV6-4 and J usage is TRBJ2-5, with D tentatively TRBD2 (5 bases). The germline V gene encodes CDR1 MRHNA and CDR2 SNTAGT. The CDR3 has 13 amino acids. Trimming took 7 bases from V and 3 from J, leaving 12 bases between them. The CDR3 DNA is TGTGCCAGCACCACCGGGGAAAAAGAGACCCAGTACTTC. Translating it yields CASTTGEKETQYF.

This clonotype was recorded a few times. The rearrangement links TRBV6-1 to TRBJ2-1, with 11 bases identical to TRBD2. V trimming: 8 bases; J trimming: 10 bases; junction bases outside the gene matches: 10. The CDR3 loop spans 14 amino acids. Looked up from germline, CDR1 is MNHNS and CDR2 is SASEGT. For the CDR3, the DNA is TGTGCCAGCGAGACTAGCGGGGTATATGGGGAGCAGTTCTTC. Amino acid sequence: CASETSGVYGEQFF.

This clonotype appeared a few times. This chain connects TRBV6-1 to TRBJ2-5; D possibly corresponds to TRBD1 (7 bases). CDR1 is MNHNS and CDR2 is SASEGT in the germline V gene. V shed 8 bases and J shed 5 bases, with 21 bases lying between them. The CDR3 spans 15 residues. CDR3 amino acids: CASPGGQRIEETQYF. In nucleotides, the CDR3 is TGTGCCAGCCCCGGGGGACAGCGCATCGAGGAGACCCAGTACTTC.

The chain uses TRBV20-1 and TRBJ1-5; 7 bases fit TRBD1. This CDR3 region has 16 residues. Germline assignment: CDR1 DFQATT and CDR2 SNEGSKA (reference sequence). The V segment lost 0 bases and the J segment 7 bases; nucleotides outside the gene matches: 12. Here the CDR3 DNA reads TGCAGTGCTAGAGACCCCGCCCAGGGGGGGTCCCAGCCCCAGCATTTT. Translating gives CSARDPAQGGSQPQHF.

The V and J genes are TRBV7-9 and TRBJ2-4; D unclear. Germline V lookup: CDR1 SEHNR, CDR2 FQNEAQ (reference sequence). The length of the CDR3 is 14 residues. V gave up 3 bases and J gave up 7 bases, with 13 bases separating them. The CDR3 region is CASSFDSVVNIQYF. CDR3 DNA: TGTGCCAGCAGCTTCGACTCGGTGGTGAACATTCAGTACTTC. Filled out from reference TRBV7-9 and TRBJ2-4, the complete variable domain reads DTGVSQNPRHKITKRGQNVTFRCDPISEHNRLYWYRQTLGQGPEFLTYFQNEAQLEKSRLLSDRFSAERPKGSFSTLEIQRTEQGDSAMYLCASSFDSVVNIQYFGAGTRLSVL.

The rearrangement links TRBV6-2 or TRBV6-3 to TRBJ2-7; a possible D gene is TRBD1 (5 bases). CDR1 and CDR2 from the germline V gene are MNHEY and SVGEGT. Trimming left V 2 bases short and J 2 bases short, with 7 bases between. This CDR3 has 13 amino acids. CDR3 sequence: CASSYRGPYEQYF. In nucleotides, the CDR3 is TGTGCCAGCAGTTACAGGGGTCCCTACGAGCAGTACTTC.

The chain combines TRBV20-1 with TRBJ1-6; TRBD1 agrees at 7 bases. Germline lookup yields CDR1 DFQATT and CDR2 SNEGSKA (reference sequence). CDR3 size: 13 residues. The ends lost 4 bases at V and 11 bases at J; junction bases unmatched: 8. This CDR3 reads CSATRDSKAPLHF. The CDR3 bases are TGCAGTGCTACCCGGGACAGTAAGGCACCCCTCCACTTT.

V gene TRBV28 combines with J gene TRBJ2-3; 9 bases line up with TRBD1. CDR1 and CDR2 (germline): MDHEN, SYDVKM. V lost 6 bases to trimming and J lost 2 bases; unmatched junction nucleotides: 0. The CDR3 is made up of 13 amino acids. CDR3 protein: CASRQGATDTQYF. CDR3 nucleotide sequence: TGTGCCAGCAGACAGGGGGCCACAGATACGCAGTATTTT.